One and the same sample provided the 15 T cell receptor beta chains below, sequenced in a study of Ad26.COV2.S vaccination and SARS-CoV-2 variants. TCRdb's table, derived via immunoSEQ multiplex PCR, lists solely in-frame clones and lacks some. The sample includes about 400,000 clones, 92% of them seen just once. Described treatment: some 19 received Ad26.COV2.S at low or high dose, single or two shots; several received placebo; per-sample allocation not given. The samples date from day 63 after the first vaccine or placebo injection. Sequencing was performed on peripheral blood, taken in a trial of Ad26.COV2.S vaccine versus placebo. The receptor source for this set is a person between 18 and 59 years old who received the Ad26.COV2.S COVID-19 vaccine or a placebo.

The chain couples TRBV25-1 to TRBJ1-4; TRBD1 matches at 8 bases. The CDR3 is 17 amino acids. Germline V gene data show CDR1 as MGHDK and CDR2 as SYGVNS. V shed 6 bases, J shed 0 bases, and the junction held 9 bases outside the gene matches. CDR3 loop: CASSLYRGGPTNEKLFF. Written as DNA, the CDR3 is TGTGCCAGCAGCCTCTACAGGGGGGGGCCAACTAATGAAAAACTGTTTTTT.

The V call is TRBV5-1, the J call TRBJ2-1; the match to TRBD1 covers 8 bases. This CDR3 region has 15 residues. V shed 0 bases and J 8 bases; nucleotides not matched to a gene: 7. CDR1 and CDR2 (germline): SGHRS, YFSETQ. CDR3 in amino acids: CASSLDLTGDDEQFF. Here the CDR3 DNA reads TGCGCCAGCAGCTTGGATTTGACAGGGGACGATGAGCAGTTCTTC.

The chain carries TRBV24-1 and TRBJ2-2; D may be TRBD1 (6 bases). There are 13 residues in the CDR3. Germline CDR1 KGHDR, CDR2 SFDVKD. With 11 bases removed from V and 2 bases from J, the gap between germline ends came to 11 bases. The CDR3 region has the DNA TGTGCCATCCGGACAGATAACACCGGGGAGCTGTTTTTT. This encodes CAIRTDNTGELFF.

The J gene is TRBJ2-5, the V gene TRBV5-4; 9 nucleotides line up with TRBD2. This CDR3 contains 15 residues. The germline gives CDR1 SGHNT, CDR2 YYREEE (reference sequence). The ends lost 6 bases at V and 5 bases at J; junction bases unmatched: 11. The CDR3 sequence: CASKMLAGGRETQYF. The CDR3 bases are TGTGCCAGCAAAATGCTGGCGGGGGGGCGGGAGACCCAGTACTTC.

The gene calls are TRBV5-1 and TRBJ1-4; D gene unclear. Germline lookup yields CDR1 SGHRS and CDR2 YFSETQ. V lost 2 bases and J 3 bases, leaving 8 bases between the germline ends. CDR3 length equals 14 residues. CDR3 bases: TGCGCCAGCAGCTTCCGGGGTTCTAATGAAAAACTGTTTTTT. Encoded protein: CASSFRGSNEKLFF. The full variable domain, its missing parts supplied by reference TRBV5-1 and TRBJ1-4, is KAGVTQTPRYLIKTRGQQVTLSCSPISGHRSVSWYQQTPGQGLQFLFEYFSETQRNKGNFPGRFSGRQFSNSRSEMNVSTLELGDSALYLCASSFRGSNEKLFFGSGTQLSVL.

This clone was observed a handful of times. The J gene is TRBJ2-7, the V gene TRBV2; D tentatively reads TRBD1 or TRBD2 (6 bases each). Germline V gene lookup returns CDR1 SNHLY and CDR2 FYNNEI. Between the trimmed V and J ends, which lost 6 bases and 7 bases, there was a span of 19 bases. This CDR3 spans 14 amino acids. CDR3 residues: CASSNPWGAGEQYF. Written as DNA, the CDR3 is TGTGCCAGCAGCAACCCGTGGGGGGCGGGAGAGCAGTACTTC.

With respect to this clone: The sample has other DNA sequences that encode this CDR3 too. The chain is built from TRBV27 and TRBJ2-6; D is unclear. The CDR3 sequence is 13 residues long. The V end lost 0 bases, the J end lost 4 bases, and 1 base lay between the germline ends. Germline values: CDR1 MNHEY, CDR2 SMNVEV (reference sequence). The CDR3 protein is CASSLSGANVLTF. The DNA of the CDR3 is TGTGCCAGCAGTTTATCCGGGGCCAACGTCCTGACTTTC.

V usage is TRBV4-1 and J usage is TRBJ2-2; 7 positions agree with TRBD2. CDR3 length: 18 residues. Germline lookup yields CDR1 MGHRA and CDR2 YSYEKL. The V gene end was trimmed by 2 bases and the J gene end by 3 bases; junction bases not matched to a gene: 12. This CDR3 reads CASSQPIGAGRYTGELFF. The CDR3 coding sequence is TGCGCCAGCAGCCAACCCATTGGAGCGGGGCGGTACACCGGGGAGCTGTTTTTT.

The chain joins TRBV19 to TRBJ1-4, with D hard to call. Germline CDR1 reads LNHDA; CDR2 reads SQIVND (reference sequence). The CDR3 is made up of 16 amino acids. The ends were cut back, 9 bases at V and 0 bases at J, with 17 bases in the middle. The CDR3 is CASASPGGPTNEKLFF. The DNA for the CDR3 is TGTGCCAGCGCCTCCCCGGGAGGACCAACTAATGAAAAACTGTTTTTT.

The chain uses TRBV6-2 or TRBV6-3 and TRBJ2-4; perhaps TRBD1 as D (5 bases). The V and J ends lost 2 bases and 6 bases respectively, with 11 bases between them. The CDR3 spans 14 residues. Looked up from germline, CDR1 is MNHEY and CDR2 is SVGEGT. The CDR3 DNA reads as TGTGCCAGCAGTTACGGGGCCAACATAAACATTCAGTACTTC. It specifies CASSYGANINIQYF.

Ten or more counts support this clone. This chain links TRBV19 with TRBJ1-5; the match to TRBD1 covers 7 bases. Germline trimming cut 8 bases from V and 4 bases from J; bases unmatched to any gene: 8. The germline CDR1 and CDR2 sequences are LNHDA and SQIVND (reference sequence). The CDR3 is made up of 14 amino acids. The CDR3 DNA is TGTGCCAGTTCTAGGGGGCAATGGAATCAGCCCCAGCATTTT. It translates to CASSRGQWNQPQHF.

The sample holds a few counts of this clone. Distinct nucleotide sequences in the sample also encode this CDR3. V and J are TRBV7-2 and TRBJ2-1; TRBD2 might be the D (5 bases). CDR3 length equals 14 residues. Germline-derived CDR1 and CDR2 are SGHTA and FQGNSA. The ends were cut back, 2 bases at V and 3 bases at J, with 8 bases in the middle. The CDR3 nucleotides read TGTGCCAGCAGCTTAAGTCGGGACTACAATGAGCAGTTCTTC. This translates into CASSLSRDYNEQFF.

The gene calls are TRBV5-8 and TRBJ1-4; the D gene is possibly TRBD1 (5 bases). Trimming removed 4 bases at V and 7 bases at J, with 11 bases between. Germline CDR1 is SGHTS and CDR2 is YDEGEE. The CDR3 loop spans 13 amino acids. CDR3 region: CASSPGGAEKLFF. The CDR3 nucleotides are TGTGCCAGCAGCCCCGGAGGGGCTGAAAAACTGTTTTTT.

The V call is TRBV11-2, the J call TRBJ1-1, with 10 bases identical to TRBD1. The CDR3 runs 16 residues. Trimming at V came to 6 bases and at J to 8 bases, leaving 15 bases not matched to a gene. Germline loops: CDR1 SGHAT, CDR2 FQNNGV. The CDR3: CASRPTRDRGKMEAFF. The CDR3 bases are TGTGCCAGCAGACCAACCCGGGACAGGGGTAAAATGGAAGCTTTCTTT.

The rearrangement joins TRBV7-2 to TRBJ2-1, with TRBD1 matching 10 bases. CDR1 and CDR2 from the germline V gene are SGHTA and FQGNSA. Trimming took 1 base from V and 4 from J; bases not matched to a gene: 1. CDR3 length equals 15 residues. This CDR3 is CASSLVGQGYNEQFF. DNA for the CDR3: TGTGCCAGCAGCTTAGTGGGACAGGGGTACAATGAGCAGTTCTTC.